This T cell receptor (beta chain) appears in the sequencing data of a study of early T cells in non-severe SARS-CoV-2 infection. The CDR3 is made up of 13 amino acids. Per germline, CDR1 DFQATT and CDR2 SNEGSKA (reference sequence). The V end lost 1 base, the J end lost 4 bases, and 10 bases lay between the germline ends. TCRdb processed the 5' RACE reads anew with MiXCR; each CDR3 protein has one entry. The table includes 60,000 or so distinct CDR3 sequences, roughly 13% detected once. This clonotype has a count of ten or more. The chain is built from TRBV20-1 and TRBJ2-5, with D maybe TRBD2 (6 bases). Sequencing was done on a sample of whole blood. The sequence derives from an adult who was a healthcare worker with PCR-confirmed SARS-CoV-2 infection or an uninfected control (not recorded which). CDR3 bases: TGCAGTGCTAGAGTTGGAGGGCGAGAGACCCAGTACTTC. Residues: CSARVGGRETQYF.